At least ten counts were recorded for the clone carrying this TCR beta chain. Its specificity is unknown. The data were taken from a study of tumor-infiltrating lymphocytes in primary liver carcinoma. For the study at large: In every tissue type, samples returned a similar yield of roughly 3.65 to 7.5 million productive TCRbeta reads.

Whole-study results and caveats: Compared with tumor region pairs, tumor-adjacent and tumor-blood pairs overlapped less.

Trimming stripped 1 base from V and 5 bases from J, with 11 bases between. The germline V gene encodes CDR1 SGHAT and CDR2 FQNNGV. This CDR3 has 14 amino acids. Researchers generated TCR beta cDNA from roughly 520 ng of total RNA, relying on a constant-region primer. Library construction for TCR beta comprised three nested multiplex PCR rounds performed with slightly modified ARM-PCR. It was with TRBV1-TRBV30 forward primers and a C-beta reverse primer that the first two PCR rounds were run, at 10 to 11 cycles each. TCRdb re-called the multiplex PCR reads with MiXCR, one entry per CDR3 protein. The sample lists more than 70,000 distinct CDR3 sequences, more than 65% seen once, with just under 20% in the top ten. The tissue used was unsorted bulk material of roughly 17-32 mg. RNA and DNA were co-extracted from it with the AllPrep DNA/RNA mini kit. Tumor regions sampled: superior, inferior, left, right poles, and centre. All tumor specimens exceeded 80% viable tumor cells.

Sequencing was performed on liver tumor tissue from sampling region 1. Subset in this sample: tumor region T1, superior pole. The TCR originated in a man aged 35-49 years with primary liver carcinoma and hepatitis B virus infection. The genes are TRBV11-2 and TRBJ2-5; D unresolved. The CDR3 loop is CASSLGAAQETQYF. Here the CDR3 DNA reads TGTGCCAGCAGCTTAGGGGCAGCGCAGGAGACCCAGTACTTC.